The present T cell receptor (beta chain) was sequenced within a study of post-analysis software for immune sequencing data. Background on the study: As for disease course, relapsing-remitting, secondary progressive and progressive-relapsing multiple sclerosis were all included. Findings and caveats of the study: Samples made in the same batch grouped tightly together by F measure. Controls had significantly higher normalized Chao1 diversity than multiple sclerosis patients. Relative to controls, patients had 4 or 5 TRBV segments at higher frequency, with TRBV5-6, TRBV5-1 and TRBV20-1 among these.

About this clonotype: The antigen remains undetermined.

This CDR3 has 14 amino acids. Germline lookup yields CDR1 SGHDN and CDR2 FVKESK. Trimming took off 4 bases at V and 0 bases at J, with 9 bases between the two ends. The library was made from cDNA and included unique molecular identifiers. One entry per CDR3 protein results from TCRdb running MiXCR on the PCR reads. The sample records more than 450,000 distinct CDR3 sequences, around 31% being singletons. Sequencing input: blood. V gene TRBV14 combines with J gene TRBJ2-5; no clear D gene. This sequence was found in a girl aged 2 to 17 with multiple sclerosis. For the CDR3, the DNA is TGTGCCAGCAGCCGACACGAGTACCAAGAGACCCAGTACTTC. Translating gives CASSRHEYQETQYF. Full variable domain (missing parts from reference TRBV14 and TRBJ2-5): EAGVTQFPSHSVIEKGQTVTLRCDPISGHDNLYWYRRVMGKEIKFLLHFVKESKQDESGMPNNRFLAERTGGTYSTLKVQPAELEDSGVYFCASSRHEYQETQYFGPGTRLLVL.